The rows below give T cell receptor beta chains drawn from one sample of a study of blood T cell repertoires in COVID-19. The repertoire was sequenced with immunoSEQ multiplex PCR; TCRdb's copy has only in-frame clones and lacks some. The sample yields roughly 200,000 clones, 81% seen once. The material sequenced was peripheral blood. These receptors were collected from a woman aged 40 to 50 with COVID-19, enrolled during active disease. Both conserved end residues are part of each CDR3. D genes are given only for firm matches. Where a row states a size, it is once, few, many or the class of an expanded clone; other rows omit it.

TRBV19	TRBJ2-3	16	TRBD2	once	CASSIWSGGPSDTQYF	TGTGCCAGTAGTATTTGGTCGGGAGGGCCCTCAGATACGCAGTATTTT
TRBV12-3/TRBV12-4	TRBJ1-2	12	-	once	CASSVRNYGYTF	TGTGCCAGCAGTGTCCGTAACTATGGCTACACCTTC
TRBV21-1	TRBJ2-2	20	-	-	CASSKRKRGGIKANTGELFF	TGTGCCAGCAGCAAACGAAAGCGGGGGGGAATAAAGGCCAACACCGGGGAGCTGTTTTTT
TRBV1	TRBJ2-1	19	-	-	CTSSQAPRERPPAYNEQFF	TGCACCAGCAGCCAAGCCCCGCGCGAGCGCCCCCCGGCATACAATGAGCAGTTCTTC
TRBV18	TRBJ2-4	14	-	-	CASSPGAGENIQYF	TGTGCCAGCTCACCAGGGGCAGGGGAAAACATTCAGTACTTC
TRBV14	TRBJ2-4	14	-	-	CASSQAGAKNIQYF	TGTGCCAGCAGCCAAGCGGGAGCCAAAAACATTCAGTACTTC
TRBV3-1/TRBV3-2	TRBJ2-7	13	TRBD2	once	CASSLRGGYEQYF	TGTGCCAGCAGCCTCCGCGGGGGCTACGAGCAGTACTTC
TRBV24-1	TRBJ2-1	18	TRBD2	once	CATKYRGSKGLAGDEQFF	TGTGCCACCAAATATCGGGGTTCAAAGGGACTAGCGGGGGATGAGCAGTTCTTC
TRBV7-2	TRBJ2-4	17	TRBD1	-	CASSLRDRGVGLNIQYF	TGTGCCAGCAGCCTCCGGGACAGGGGTGTGGGTTTGAACATTCAGTACTTC
TRBV7-9	TRBJ2-2	19	TRBD2	-	CASSRARLGGISNTGELFF	TGTGCCAGCAGCCGAGCCCGGCTGGGGGGGATATCGAACACCGGGGAGCTGTTTTTT
TRBV5-4	TRBJ2-1	15	-	-	CASSLGVASNNEQFF	TGTGCCAGCAGCTTGGGAGTAGCCAGCAACAATGAGCAGTTCTTC
TRBV11-3	TRBJ1-1	15	TRBD1	-	CASSPRQGRDTEAFF	TGTGCCAGCAGCCCGCGACAGGGGCGGGACACTGAAGCTTTCTTT
TRBV3-1/TRBV3-2	TRBJ1-2	13	-	-	CASSQDLRGGYTF	TGTGCCAGCAGCCAAGATCTAAGGGGAGGCTACACCTTC
TRBV20-1	TRBJ2-7	12	-	-	CSASNSWYEQYF	TGCAGTGCTAGTAACAGTTGGTACGAGCAGTACTTC
TRBV19	TRBJ1-4	13	-	-	CASSTPDSEKLFF	TGTGCCAGTAGTACTCCGGACAGCGAAAAACTGTTTTTT
TRBV29-1	TRBJ2-7	13	TRBD2	-	CSVVGLAGYEQYF	TGCAGCGTTGTCGGACTAGCGGGATACGAGCAGTACTTC
TRBV2	TRBJ2-5	13	-	-	CASSETGRAAQYF	TGTGCCAGCAGTGAAACTGGGCGGGCGGCCCAGTACTTC
TRBV27	TRBJ2-1	13	-	once	CASSLGGNWEQFF	TGTGCCAGCAGTTTGGGAGGAAATTGGGAGCAGTTCTTC
TRBV27	TRBJ2-7	13	TRBD2	-	CASGLAGGYEQYF	TGTGCCAGCGGACTAGCGGGAGGCTACGAGCAGTACTTC
TRBV5-4	TRBJ1-1	16	-	-	CASSPGLRSVNTEAFF	TGTGCCAGCAGCCCGGGACTGAGATCCGTGAACACTGAAGCTTTCTTT
TRBV6-5	TRBJ1-2	15	-	-	CASSITTGGAGGYTF	TGTGCCAGCAGCATAACAACTGGAGGGGCGGGTGGCTACACCTTC
TRBV10-3	TRBJ2-1	15	-	-	CAISESPGLAFEQFF	TGTGCCATCAGTGAGTCACCAGGGCTAGCGTTTGAGCAGTTCTTC
TRBV3-1/TRBV3-2	TRBJ2-4	17	-	-	CASSQDRGSLAKNIQYF	TGTGCCAGCAGCCAAGATCGCGGGTCTCTAGCCAAAAACATTCAGTACTTC
TRBV11-3	TRBJ2-1	15	TRBD2	few	CASSFSGGDYNEQFF	TGTGCCAGCAGCTTTAGCGGGGGGGATTACAATGAGCAGTTCTTC
TRBV30	TRBJ2-3	15	-	-	CAWSVLPGGFTTQYF	TGTGCCTGGAGTGTACTGCCAGGAGGATTCACTACGCAGTATTTT
TRBV7-2	TRBJ2-7	14	TRBD2	-	CASSWTSGSYEQYF	TGTGCCAGCAGCTGGACTAGCGGCTCCTACGAGCAGTACTTC
TRBV5-1	TRBJ2-5	16	TRBD2	-	CASSLGAGEIQETQYF	TGCGCCAGCAGCTTGGGGGCGGGAGAGATTCAAGAGACCCAGTACTTC
TRBV28	TRBJ2-1	19	TRBD2	-	CASQLGSGLAGKNYNEQFF	TGTGCCAGCCAATTAGGAAGTGGACTAGCGGGTAAAAACTACAATGAGCAGTTCTTC
TRBV27	TRBJ2-4	14	-	-	CASSRRGRWDIQYF	TGTGCCAGCAGTCGGAGGGGGCGATGGGACATTCAGTACTTC
TRBV5-4	TRBJ2-1	15	TRBD2	-	CASSLVSGSVYEQFF	TGTGCCAGCAGCTTGGTTAGCGGGAGTGTCTATGAGCAGTTCTTC
TRBV30	TRBJ2-2	13	-	-	CACPTGNTGELFF	TGTGCCTGCCCGACAGGGAACACCGGGGAGCTGTTTTTT
TRBV30	TRBJ2-5	15	TRBD2	-	CAWSPRASRGETQYF	TGTGCCTGGAGTCCCCGGGCCTCGCGGGGGGAGACCCAGTACTTC
TRBV30	TRBJ2-1	13	-	-	CAWSEGLRNEQFF	TGTGCCTGGAGTGAGGGGCTTCGAAATGAGCAGTTCTTC
TRBV7-9	TRBJ2-1	13	-	once	CASTLYLDNEQFF	TGTGCCAGCACCCTCTATCTAGACAATGAGCAGTTCTTC
TRBV5-8	TRBJ2-5	18	TRBD2	once	CASSRATTSGGARETQYF	TGTGCCAGCAGCCGCGCAACTACTAGCGGGGGGGCCCGAGAGACCCAGTACTTC
TRBV6-6	TRBJ1-3	13	-	-	CAGRDTTENTIYF	TGTGCCGGTAGGGACACTACGGAAAACACCATATATTTT
TRBV4-1	TRBJ1-4	15	-	once	CASSQTQGTNEKLFF	TGCGCCAGCAGCCAGACCCAGGGGACTAATGAAAAACTGTTTTTT
TRBV12-5	TRBJ1-1	17	-	-	CASGSPGGGGSTTEAFF	TGTGCTAGTGGTTCCCCGGGGGGCGGGGGGTCCACCACTGAAGCTTTCTTT
TRBV7-7	TRBJ2-5	13	-	-	CASSLTGLETQYF	TGTGCTAGCAGCTTAACGGGATTAGAGACCCAGTACTTC
TRBV15	TRBJ1-2	16	TRBD1	-	CATSRAGTGGAYGYTF	TGTGCCACCAGCAGAGCCGGGACAGGGGGCGCCTACGGCTACACCTTC
TRBV10-2	TRBJ2-1	13	-	-	CASRSLPNYEQFF	TGCGCCAGCAGGAGTCTCCCAAACTATGAGCAGTTCTTC
TRBV19	TRBJ2-1	17	TRBD2	-	CASSIGAGVSRLNEQFF	TGTGCCAGTAGTATAGGAGCGGGGGTCTCCAGACTCAATGAGCAGTTCTTC
TRBV7-2	TRBJ2-7	15	TRBD1	-	CASSLEGTGLYEQYF	TGTGCCAGCAGCTTAGAAGGGACAGGGTTATACGAGCAGTACTTC